A selection of T cell receptor beta chains follows, all from one sample in a study of blood T cell repertoires in COVID-19. The data were produced by immunoSEQ multiplex PCR, yet TCRdb's version contains in-frame clones alone and is incomplete. The table shows 87,000 or so clones, with under 85% occurring only once. The sequenced sample was peripheral blood. The receptors originated from a woman between 65 and 79 years old with acute or convalescent COVID-19. Each CDR3 is given with its conserved first and last residue. A D gene is named only where the DNA matches it firmly. Clone size is shown for a subset of rows, as once, few, many or a class of expanded clone.

V gene	J gene	D gene	clone size	CDR3 DNA	CDR3 protein
TRBV7-6	TRBJ2-5	NA	NA	TGTGCCAGCAGCTCAAACGCACAGGGAGAGACCCAGTACTTC	CASSSNAQGETQYF
TRBV2	TRBJ1-5	NA	NA	TGTGCCAGCAGTGGTCAGGGGTTGCAGCCCCAGCATTTT	CASSGQGLQPQHF
TRBV24-1	TRBJ2-1	TRBD2	once	TGTGCCACCAGTGACGGGACTATTCGGGATGAGCAGTTCTTC	CATSDGTIRDEQFF
TRBV7-3	TRBJ2-5	NA	once	TGTGCCAGCAGCCGGGACACCCAAGAGACCCAGTACTTC	CASSRDTQETQYF
TRBV6-6	TRBJ2-7	NA	NA	TGTGCCAGCAGTTACCCGGCAGGGTCTTACGAGCAGTACTTC	CASSYPAGSYEQYF
TRBV18	TRBJ1-4	NA	NA	TGTGCCAGCTCACTCTTGACAGGAACTAATGAAAAACTGTTTTTT	CASSLLTGTNEKLFF
TRBV5-1	TRBJ2-1	TRBD1	NA	TGCGCCAGCAGCTTCAACAGGGGGTATGAGCAGTTCTTC	CASSFNRGYEQFF
TRBV10-3	TRBJ1-6	TRBD1	NA	TGTGCCATCAGTCCCGGGACAGGGCATTCACCCCTCCACTTT	CAISPGTGHSPLHF
TRBV2	TRBJ1-1	NA	few	TGTGCCAGCACCGAGGGAGAGAACACTGAAGCTTTCTTT	CASTEGENTEAFF
TRBV7-9	TRBJ1-1	TRBD1	NA	TGTGCCAGCAGCTTTAACAGGGGCACCATGAACACTGAAGCTTTCTTT	CASSFNRGTMNTEAFF
TRBV7-9	TRBJ2-7	TRBD2	NA	TGTGCCATCGGGGAGGGATTTGGATACGAGCAGTACTTC	CAIGEGFGYEQYF
TRBV28	TRBJ2-3	TRBD2	NA	TGTGCCAGCAGTCTGGGGGGGGCAGATACGCAGTATTTT	CASSLGGADTQYF
TRBV7-2	TRBJ1-2	NA	NA	TGTGCCAGCACCGTATCGACAGCCACTAACTATGGCTACACCTTC	CASTVSTATNYGYTF